Given below is one T cell receptor beta chain in context. Its matching antigen is unknown. The data originate from a study of T-cell memory formation after mild COVID-19. At the level of the study: Most TCR clusters belonged to a single donor. Points from the study as a whole: Detection of some responders pre-infection suggested pre-existing cross-reactive memory T cells participated.

The CDR3 contains 13 residues. The germline V gene has CDR1 MNHEY and CDR2 SMNVEV (reference sequence). With 4 bases clipped from V and 7 bases from J, the junction kept 3 bases outside the gene matches. Amplification by 5'RACE using constant-segment primers produced TCR alpha and TCR beta cDNA libraries that carried sample barcodes and UMIs. TCRdb itself ran the 5' RACE reads through MiXCR, one entry per CDR3 protein. The sample consists of just over 60,000 distinct CDR3 sequences, roughly 9.9% of them appearing once. The receptor's source is a young man who had mild COVID-19 (a few samples of this study predate the infection). Cell type and time point are not known. The chain employs TRBV27 and TRBJ2-1; 8 bases line up with TRBD1. What was sequenced was PBMCs or a T cell subset sorted from them (not recorded which). The CDR3 protein is CASSSYRGNEQFF. The CDR3 coding sequence is TGTGCCAGCAGTTCATACAGGGGGAATGAGCAGTTCTTC.